This entry describes one T cell receptor beta chain. The antigen remains undetermined. This specimen comes from a study of T cell responses to AZD1222 COVID-19 vaccine. This CDR3 is 15 amino acids long. Germline CDR1 and CDR2: LGHNA and YSLEER. Trimming removed 4 bases at V and 0 bases at J, with 12 bases between. Findings and limits, study-wide: An increase in Spike-specific TCR breadth and depth was observed after two AZD1222 doses. At 160-218 and 743-854, vaccine-associated CD4 TCRs were dominant, and they spanned spike.

The table came from immunoSEQ multiplex PCR; TCRdb's copy has only in-frame clones and leaves some out. The sample records 85,000 to 130,000 clones, roughly 90% being singletons. This material consisted of peripheral blood, taken on day 0 of AZD1222 vaccination. The clonotype was recovered from an adult in good health. The chain carries TRBV4-3 and TRBJ1-1; the D is unclear. The CDR3 DNA reads TGCGCCAGCAGCCGAGGCTTAGGGATGAACACTGAAGCTTTCTTT. It yields the protein CASSRGLGMNTEAFF.